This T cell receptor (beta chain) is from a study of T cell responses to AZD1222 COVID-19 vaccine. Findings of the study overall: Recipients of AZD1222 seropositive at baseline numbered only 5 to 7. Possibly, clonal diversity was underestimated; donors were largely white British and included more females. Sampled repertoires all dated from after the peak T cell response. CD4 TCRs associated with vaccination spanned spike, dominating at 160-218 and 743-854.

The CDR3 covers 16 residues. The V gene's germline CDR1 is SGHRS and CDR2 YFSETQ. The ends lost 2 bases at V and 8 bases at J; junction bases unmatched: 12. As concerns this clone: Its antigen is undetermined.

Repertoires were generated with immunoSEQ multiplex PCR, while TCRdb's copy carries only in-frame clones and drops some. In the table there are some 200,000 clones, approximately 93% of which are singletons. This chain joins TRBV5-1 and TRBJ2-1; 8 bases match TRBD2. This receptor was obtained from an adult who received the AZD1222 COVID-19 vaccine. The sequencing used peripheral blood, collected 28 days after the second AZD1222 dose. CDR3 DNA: TGCGCCAGCAGCTTAACCGGGACTAGTCTTTACGATGAGCAGTTCTTC. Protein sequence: CASSLTGTSLYDEQFF.